This T cell receptor (beta chain) originates from a study of identical twins. Points from the study as a whole: Clonotypes of the beta chain that were abundant in cord blood carried fewer insertions (memory repertoires showed none).

A note on this clonotype: The antigen remains unidentified.

TCRdb passed the 5' RACE reads through MiXCR, listing each CDR3 protein once. Of around 1.7 million distinct CDR3 sequences listed, 32% are singletons. Sequencing was performed on cord blood. The receptor was isolated from a newborn girl in good health.

The CDR3 nucleotides read TGTGCCAGCAGTTACTCGTCTGGGTGGGAGGATGGCTACACCTTC. Translating it yields CASSYSSGWEDGYTF. The rearrangement uses TRBV6-5 and TRBJ1-2; D gene unclear. The CDR3 extends over 15 amino acids. The V and J ends lost 0 bases and 6 bases respectively, with 14 bases between them. Per germline, CDR1 MNHEY and CDR2 SVGAGI.